This TCR beta chain was sequenced in a study of blood T cell repertoires in COVID-19. Authors' data handling: Scientists estimated how many nucleated cells there were by amplifying reference gene primers. Profiled with immunoSEQ multiplex PCR; TCRdb holds only in-frame clones, not every one. For V, J and clone size, that table is used; D and trimming come from the DNA. The sample shows roughly 120,000 clones, 92% of them seen only once. The TCR was taken from a man aged 50-60 years with COVID-19, enrolled during active disease. Sequencing was performed on peripheral blood.

CDR3 in amino acids: CSVEVGQASSYNEQFF. CDR3 sequence (DNA): TGCAGCGTTGAAGTAGGCCAGGCGAGCTCCTACAATGAGCAGTTCTTC. This chain joins TRBV29-1 and TRBJ2-1; D remains ambiguous. This CDR3 spans 16 amino acids. CDR1 SQVTM and CDR2 ANQGSEA come from the germline V gene. The V end lost 1 base, the J end lost 0 bases, and 13 bases lay between the germline ends.